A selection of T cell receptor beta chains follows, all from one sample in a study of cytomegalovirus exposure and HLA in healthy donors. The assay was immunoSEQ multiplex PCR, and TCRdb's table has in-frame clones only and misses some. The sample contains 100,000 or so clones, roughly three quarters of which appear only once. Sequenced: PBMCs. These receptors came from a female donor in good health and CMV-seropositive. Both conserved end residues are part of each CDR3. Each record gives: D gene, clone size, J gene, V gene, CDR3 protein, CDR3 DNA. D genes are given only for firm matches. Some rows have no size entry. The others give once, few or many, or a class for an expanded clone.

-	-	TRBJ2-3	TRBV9	CASSEGGVADTQYF	TGTGCCAGCAGCGAGGGGGGGGTGGCAGATACGCAGTATTTT
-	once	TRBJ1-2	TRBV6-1	CASRPPGQTNYGYTF	TGTGCCAGCAGGCCCCCCGGACAGACTAACTATGGCTACACCTTC
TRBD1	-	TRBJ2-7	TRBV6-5	CASNRDRGSYEQYF	TGTGCCAGCAACCGGGACAGGGGGTCCTACGAGCAGTACTTC
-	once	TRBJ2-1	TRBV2	CASVLARGRNEQFF	TGTGCCAGCGTGTTGGCCAGGGGAAGGAATGAGCAGTTCTTC
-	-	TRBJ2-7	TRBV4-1	CASSHLGAYEQYF	TGCGCCAGCAGCCATTTGGGGGCCTACGAGCAGTACTTC
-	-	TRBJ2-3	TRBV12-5	CASGSRTAPSTDTQYF	TGTGCTAGTGGTTCTCGGACTGCGCCTAGCACAGATACGCAGTATTTT
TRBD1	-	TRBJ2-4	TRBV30	CAWSVQGVLIYF	TGTGCCTGGAGTGTCCAGGGGGTGTTAATTTACTTC
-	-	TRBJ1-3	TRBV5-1	CASSYAGQSSGNTIYF	TGCGCCAGCAGCTATGCTGGACAGAGCTCTGGAAACACCATATATTTT
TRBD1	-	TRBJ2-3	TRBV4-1	CASSPIAGTGVSDTQYF	TGCGCCAGCAGCCCTATCGCGGGGACAGGGGTCTCAGATACGCAGTATTTT
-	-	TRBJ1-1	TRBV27	CASRRLQGTEAFF	TGTGCCAGCCGAAGGTTACAGGGCACTGAAGCTTTCTTT
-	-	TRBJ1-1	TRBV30	CAWSGWGRNPEAFF	TGTGCCTGGAGTGGGTGGGGGCGCAACCCTGAAGCTTTCTTT
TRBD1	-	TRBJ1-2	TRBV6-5	CASSPDRGGYGYTF	TGTGCCAGCAGTCCCGACAGGGGGGGCTATGGCTACACCTTC
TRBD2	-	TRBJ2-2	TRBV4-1	CASSQPTALAGDRTGELFF	TGCGCCAGCAGCCAACCCACGGCCCTAGCGGGAGATCGCACCGGGGAGCTGTTTTTT
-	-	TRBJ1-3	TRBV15	CATSRDTMFSGNTIYF	TGTGCCACCAGCAGAGATACTATGTTCTCTGGAAACACCATATATTTT
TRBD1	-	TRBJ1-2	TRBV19	CASSTGPGGGYTF	TGTGCCAGTAGTACAGGGCCAGGGGGGGGCTACACCTTC
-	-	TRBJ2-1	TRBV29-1	CSVPAGPEYRSYNEQFF	TGCAGCGTTCCGGCAGGTCCCGAATACCGCTCCTACAATGAGCAGTTCTTC